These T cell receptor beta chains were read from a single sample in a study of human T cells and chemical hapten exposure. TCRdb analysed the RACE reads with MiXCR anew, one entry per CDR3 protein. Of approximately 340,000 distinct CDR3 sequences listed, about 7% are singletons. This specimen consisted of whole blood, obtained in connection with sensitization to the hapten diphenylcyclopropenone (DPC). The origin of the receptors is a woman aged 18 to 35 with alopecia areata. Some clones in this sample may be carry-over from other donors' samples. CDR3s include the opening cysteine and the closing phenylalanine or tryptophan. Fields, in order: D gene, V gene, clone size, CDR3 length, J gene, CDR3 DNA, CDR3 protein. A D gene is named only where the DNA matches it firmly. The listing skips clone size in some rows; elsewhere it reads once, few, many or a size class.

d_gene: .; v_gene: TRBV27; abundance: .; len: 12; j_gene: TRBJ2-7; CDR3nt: TGTGCCAGCAACCCGACTGGGTACGAGCAGTACTTC; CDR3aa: CASNPTGYEQYF
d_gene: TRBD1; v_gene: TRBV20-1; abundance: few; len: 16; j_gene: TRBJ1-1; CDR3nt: TGCAGTGCTAGAGATTCCGGACAGGGGTCGTACACTGAAGCTTTCTTT; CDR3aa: CSARDSGQGSYTEAFF
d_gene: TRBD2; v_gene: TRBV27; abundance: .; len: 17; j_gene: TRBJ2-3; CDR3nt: TGTGCCAGCAGTCCCCAGAGGCTAGCGGGGTACACAGATACGCAGTATTTT; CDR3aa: CASSPQRLAGYTDTQYF
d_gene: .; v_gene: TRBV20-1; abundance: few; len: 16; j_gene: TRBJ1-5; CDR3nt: TGCAGTGCTAGTGGAAAGGTTGGGCGAATCAATCAGCCCCAGCATTTT; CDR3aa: CSASGKVGRINQPQHF
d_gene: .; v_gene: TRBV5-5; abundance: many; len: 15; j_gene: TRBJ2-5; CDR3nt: TGTGCCAGCAGCTTGTGGGGGGGACAGCAAGAGACCCAGTACTTC; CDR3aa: CASSLWGGQQETQYF
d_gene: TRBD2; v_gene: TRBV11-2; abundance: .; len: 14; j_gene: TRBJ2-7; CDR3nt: TGTGCCAGCAGCTCACAGCGAGCGGGGACTGAGCAGTACTTC; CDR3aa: CASSSQRAGTEQYF
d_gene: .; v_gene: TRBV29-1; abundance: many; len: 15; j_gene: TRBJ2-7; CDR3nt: TGCAGCGTTGAAGTGGGGGATGGCCTCTCCTACGAGCAGTACTTC; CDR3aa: CSVEVGDGLSYEQYF
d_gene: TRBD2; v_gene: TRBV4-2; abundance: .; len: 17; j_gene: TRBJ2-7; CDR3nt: TGTGCCAGCAGCCAAGACCCTTTACTAGCGGGGGCCTACGAGCAGTACTTC; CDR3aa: CASSQDPLLAGAYEQYF
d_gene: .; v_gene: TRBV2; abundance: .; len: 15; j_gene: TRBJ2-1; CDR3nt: TGTGCCACCATGTGGACCATGCGTTTTGCGAATGAGCAGTTCTTC; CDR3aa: CATMWTMRFANEQFF
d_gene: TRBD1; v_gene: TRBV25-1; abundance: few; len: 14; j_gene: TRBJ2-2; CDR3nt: TGTGCCAGCGCCCCGACAGGGGGGACCGGGGAGCTGTTTTTT; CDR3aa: CASAPTGGTGELFF
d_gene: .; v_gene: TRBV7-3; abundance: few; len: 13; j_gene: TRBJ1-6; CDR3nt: TGTGCCAGCAGCTTAATAAGGAATTCACCCCTCCACTTT; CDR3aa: CASSLIRNSPLHF